The rows below give T cell receptor beta chains drawn from one sample of a study of T cell changes during pregnancy in multiple sclerosis. Only in-frame clones appear in the TCRdb table, and some are missing; sequencing was by immunoSEQ multiplex PCR. Of approximately 26,000 clones in the sample, 89% are singletons; the top ten hold around 0.8%. Sequenced material: CD4+ T cells from peripheral blood mononuclear cells, taken in the second trimester of pregnancy. The receptors here all came from a female donor with multiple sclerosis, enrolled in a pregnancy study. Both conserved end residues are part of each CDR3. D genes are given only for firm matches. The size of a clone is reported for some rows only, either as once, few or many, or as a class for expanded clones.

j_call,d_call,clone_size,v_call,cdr3_aa,cdr3_nt
TRBJ1-6,NA,NA,TRBV5-4,CASSLRGSGYNSPLHF,TGTGCCAGCAGCTTGAGAGGGTCGGGATATAATTCACCCCTCCACTTT
TRBJ2-7,TRBD1,NA,TRBV4-2,CASSRQGAGEQYF,TGTGCCAGCAGCCGACAGGGGGCGGGCGAGCAGTACTTC
TRBJ2-2,TRBD2,NA,TRBV5-6,CASSLVLAGATYTGELFF,TGTGCCAGCAGCTTGGTACTAGCGGGGGCAACGTACACCGGGGAGCTGTTTTTT
TRBJ1-6,NA,NA,TRBV2,CASSLGGTPLHF,TGTGCCAGCAGTTTAGGGGGTACACCCCTCCACTTT
TRBJ2-3,NA,few,TRBV29-1,CSVEVTQNTDTQYF,TGCAGCGTTGAGGTGACACAGAACACAGATACGCAGTATTTT
TRBJ2-1,NA,NA,TRBV11-3,CASSLGLAREQFF,TGTGCCAGCAGCTTAGGTCTAGCTAGAGAGCAGTTCTTC
TRBJ2-3,TRBD1,NA,TRBV2,CASRPDRVGTDTQYF,TGTGCCAGCAGACCGGACAGGGTAGGCACAGATACGCAGTATTTT
TRBJ1-6,TRBD1,NA,TRBV5-6,CASSTWTGIVYNSPLHF,TGTGCCAGCAGCACCTGGACAGGGATCGTATATAATTCACCCCTCCACTTT
TRBJ2-3,TRBD2,NA,TRBV7-9,CASSLGLAGTDTQYF,TGTGCCAGCAGCTTAGGACTAGCCGGCACAGATACGCAGTATTTT
TRBJ1-2,TRBD1,NA,TRBV5-1,CASSPGTATYGYTF,TGCGCCAGCAGCCCTGGGACAGCTACCTATGGCTACACCTTC
TRBJ1-1,NA,NA,TRBV7-9,CASSPSGGRAVSKAFF,TGTGCCAGCAGCCCTTCCGGTGGCAGGGCGGTTAGTAAGGCTTTCTTT
TRBJ1-2,NA,NA,TRBV18,CASSPSAQGGEGYTF,TGTGCCAGCTCACCCTCCGCGCAGGGCGGGGAGGGCTACACCTTC